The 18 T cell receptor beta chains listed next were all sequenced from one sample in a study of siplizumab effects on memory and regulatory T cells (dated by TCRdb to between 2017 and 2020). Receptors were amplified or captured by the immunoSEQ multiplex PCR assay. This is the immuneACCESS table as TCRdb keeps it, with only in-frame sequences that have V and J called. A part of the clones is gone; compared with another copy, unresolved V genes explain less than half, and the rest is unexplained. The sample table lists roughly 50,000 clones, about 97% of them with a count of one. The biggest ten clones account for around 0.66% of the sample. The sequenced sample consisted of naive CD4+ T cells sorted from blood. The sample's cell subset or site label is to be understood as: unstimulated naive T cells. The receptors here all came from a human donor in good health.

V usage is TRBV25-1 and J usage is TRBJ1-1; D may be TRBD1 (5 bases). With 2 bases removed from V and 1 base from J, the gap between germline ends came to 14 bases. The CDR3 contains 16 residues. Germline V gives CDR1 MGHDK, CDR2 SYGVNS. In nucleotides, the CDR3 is TGTGCCAGCAGTGAACATAGACAGACGACGAACACTGAAGCTTTCTTT. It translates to CASSEHRQTTNTEAFF.

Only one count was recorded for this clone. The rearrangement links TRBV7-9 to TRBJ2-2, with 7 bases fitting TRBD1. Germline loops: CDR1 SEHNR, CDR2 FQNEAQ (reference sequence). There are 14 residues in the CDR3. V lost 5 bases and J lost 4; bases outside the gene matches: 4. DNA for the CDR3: TGTGCCAGCAGCCACGACAGGGTCACCGGGGAGCTGTTTTTT. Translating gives CASSHDRVTGELFF.

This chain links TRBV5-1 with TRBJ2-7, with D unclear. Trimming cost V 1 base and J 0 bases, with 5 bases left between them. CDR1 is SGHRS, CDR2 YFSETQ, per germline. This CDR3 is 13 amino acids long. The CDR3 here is CASSLIISYEQYF. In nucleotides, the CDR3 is TGCGCCAGCAGCTTGATTATCTCCTACGAGCAGTACTTC.

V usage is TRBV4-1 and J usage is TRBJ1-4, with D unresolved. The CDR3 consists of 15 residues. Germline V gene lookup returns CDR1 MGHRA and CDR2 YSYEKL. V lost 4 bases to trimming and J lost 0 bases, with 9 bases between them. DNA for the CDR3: TGCGCCAGCAGCCCTGGACGTGCAACTAATGAAAAACTGTTTTTT. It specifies CASSPGRATNEKLFF.

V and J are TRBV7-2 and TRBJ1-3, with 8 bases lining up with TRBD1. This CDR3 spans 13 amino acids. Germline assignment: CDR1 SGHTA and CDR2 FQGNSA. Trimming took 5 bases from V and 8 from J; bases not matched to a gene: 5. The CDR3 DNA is TGTGCCAGCAGCATGGACAGGGCAGACACCATATATTTT. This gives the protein CASSMDRADTIYF.

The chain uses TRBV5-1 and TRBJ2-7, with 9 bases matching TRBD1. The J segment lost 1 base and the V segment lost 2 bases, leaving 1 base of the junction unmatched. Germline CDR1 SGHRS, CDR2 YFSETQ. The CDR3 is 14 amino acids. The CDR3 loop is CASSLGQGSYEQYF. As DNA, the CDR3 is TGCGCCAGCAGCTTAGGACAGGGGTCCTACGAGCAGTACTTC.

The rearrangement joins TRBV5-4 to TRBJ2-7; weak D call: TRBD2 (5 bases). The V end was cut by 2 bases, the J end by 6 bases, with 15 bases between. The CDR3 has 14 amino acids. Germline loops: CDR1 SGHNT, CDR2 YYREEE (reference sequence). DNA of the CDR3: TGTGCCAGCAGCTTCGGTGGGAGACCCCCCGAGCAGTACTTC. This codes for CASSFGGRPPEQYF.

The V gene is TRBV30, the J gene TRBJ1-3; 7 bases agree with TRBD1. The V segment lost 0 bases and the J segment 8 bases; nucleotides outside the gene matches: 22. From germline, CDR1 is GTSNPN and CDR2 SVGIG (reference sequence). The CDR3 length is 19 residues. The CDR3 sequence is CAWSVPRGGIERWGDTIYF. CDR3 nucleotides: TGTGCCTGGAGTGTCCCCAGAGGGGGCATAGAACGGTGGGGAGACACCATATATTTT.

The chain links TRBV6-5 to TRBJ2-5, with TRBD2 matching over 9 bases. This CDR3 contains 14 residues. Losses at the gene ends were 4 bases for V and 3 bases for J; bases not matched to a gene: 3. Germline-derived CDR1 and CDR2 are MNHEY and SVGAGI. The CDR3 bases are TGTGCCAGCAGTTTTAGCGGGAGTAAAGAGACCCAGTACTTC. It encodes CASSFSGSKETQYF.

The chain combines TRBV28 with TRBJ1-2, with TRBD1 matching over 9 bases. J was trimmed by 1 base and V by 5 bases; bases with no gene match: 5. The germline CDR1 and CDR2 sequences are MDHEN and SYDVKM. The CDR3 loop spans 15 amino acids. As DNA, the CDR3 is TGTGCCAGCAGTAACAGGGGGCGGGATAACTATGGCTACACCTTC. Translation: CASSNRGRDNYGYTF.

The CDR3 here is CASSPLPDKNYGYTF. CDR3 coding DNA: TGTGCCAGCAGCCCGCTCCCGGACAAAAACTATGGCTACACCTTC. The chain is built from TRBV5-6 and TRBJ1-2; D perhaps matches TRBD1 (5 bases). The V and J ends lost 4 bases and 2 bases respectively, with 15 bases between them. The V gene's germline CDR1 is SGHDT and CDR2 YYEEEE. There are 15 residues in the CDR3. The whole variable domain, filled in from reference TRBV5-6 and TRBJ1-2, reads DAGVTQSPTHLIKTRGQQVTLRCSPKSGHDTVSWYQQALGQGPQFIFQYYEEEERQRGNFPDRFSGHQFPNYSSELNVNALLLGDSALYLCASSPLPDKNYGYTFGSGTRLTVV.

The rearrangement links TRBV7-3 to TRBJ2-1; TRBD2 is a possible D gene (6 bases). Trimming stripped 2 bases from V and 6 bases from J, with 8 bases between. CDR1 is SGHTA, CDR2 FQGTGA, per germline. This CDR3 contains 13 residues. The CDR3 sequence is CASSLPGSNEQFF. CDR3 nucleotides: TGTGCCAGCAGCTTACCCGGGAGCAATGAGCAGTTCTTC. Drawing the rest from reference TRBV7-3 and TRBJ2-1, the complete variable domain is GAGVSQTPSNKVTEKGKYVELRCDPISGHTALYWYRQSLGQGPEFLIYFQGTGAADDSGLPNDRFFAVRPEGSVSTLKIQRTERGDSAVYLCASSLPGSNEQFFGPGTRLTVL.

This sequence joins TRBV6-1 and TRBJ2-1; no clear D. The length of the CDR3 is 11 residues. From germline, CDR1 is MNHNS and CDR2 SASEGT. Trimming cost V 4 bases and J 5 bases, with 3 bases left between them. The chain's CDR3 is CASSVHNEQFF. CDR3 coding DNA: TGTGCCAGCAGTGTCCACAATGAGCAGTTCTTC.

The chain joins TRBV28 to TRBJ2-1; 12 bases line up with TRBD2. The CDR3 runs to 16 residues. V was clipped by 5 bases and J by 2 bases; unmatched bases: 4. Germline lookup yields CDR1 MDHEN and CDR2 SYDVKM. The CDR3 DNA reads TGTGCCAGCAGTGGGGCTAGCGGGAGGGCCTACAATGAGCAGTTCTTC. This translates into CASSGASGRAYNEQFF.

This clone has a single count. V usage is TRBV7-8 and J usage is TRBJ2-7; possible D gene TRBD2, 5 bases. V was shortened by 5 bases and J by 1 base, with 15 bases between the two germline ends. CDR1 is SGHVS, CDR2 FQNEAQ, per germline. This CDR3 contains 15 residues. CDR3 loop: CASSPVRARSYEQYF. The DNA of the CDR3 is TGTGCCAGCAGCCCGGTGAGGGCTAGATCCTACGAGCAGTACTTC.

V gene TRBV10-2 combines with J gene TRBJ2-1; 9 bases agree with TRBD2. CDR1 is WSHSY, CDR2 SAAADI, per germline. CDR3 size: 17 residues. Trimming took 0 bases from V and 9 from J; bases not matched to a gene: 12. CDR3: CASSESGSASGAGEQFF. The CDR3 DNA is TGCGCCAGCAGTGAGTCGGGGTCGGCTAGCGGGGCGGGTGAGCAGTTCTTC.

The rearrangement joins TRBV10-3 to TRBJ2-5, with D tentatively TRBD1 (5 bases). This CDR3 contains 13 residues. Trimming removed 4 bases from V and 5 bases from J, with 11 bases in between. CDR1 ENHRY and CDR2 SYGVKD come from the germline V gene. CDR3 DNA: TGTGCCATCAGTGCTAGGGGTTACGAGACCCAGTACTTC. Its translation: CAISARGYETQYF.

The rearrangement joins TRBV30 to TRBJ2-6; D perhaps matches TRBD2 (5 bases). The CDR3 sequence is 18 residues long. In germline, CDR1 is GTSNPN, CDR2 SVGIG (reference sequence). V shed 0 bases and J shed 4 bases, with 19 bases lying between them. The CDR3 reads CAWSVVRTSPGGANVLTF. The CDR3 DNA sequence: TGTGCCTGGAGTGTAGTTCGGACCTCCCCGGGGGGGGCCAACGTCCTGACTTTC. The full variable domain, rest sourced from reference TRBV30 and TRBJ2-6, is SQTIHQWPATLVQPVGSPLSLECTVEGTSNPNLYWYRQAAGRGLQLLFYSVGIGQISSEVPQNLSASRPQDRQFILSSKKLLLSDSGFYLCAWSVVRTSPGGANVLTFGAGSRLTVL.